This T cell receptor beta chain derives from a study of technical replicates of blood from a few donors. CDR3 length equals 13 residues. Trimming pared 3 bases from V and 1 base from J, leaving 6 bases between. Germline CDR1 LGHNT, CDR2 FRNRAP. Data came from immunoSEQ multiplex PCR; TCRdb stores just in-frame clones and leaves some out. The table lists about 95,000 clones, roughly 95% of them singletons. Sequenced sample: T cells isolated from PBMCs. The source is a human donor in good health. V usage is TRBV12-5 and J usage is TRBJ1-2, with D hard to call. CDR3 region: CASGFGYNYGYTF. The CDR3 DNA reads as TGTGCTAGTGGTTTCGGTTATAACTATGGCTACACCTTC. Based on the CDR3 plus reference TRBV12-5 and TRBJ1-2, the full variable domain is DARVTQTPRHKVTEMGQEVTMRCQPILGHNTVFWYRQTMMQGLELLAYFRNRAPLDDSGMPKDRFSAEMPDATLATLKIQPSEPRDSAVYFCASGFGYNYGYTFGSGTRLTVV.